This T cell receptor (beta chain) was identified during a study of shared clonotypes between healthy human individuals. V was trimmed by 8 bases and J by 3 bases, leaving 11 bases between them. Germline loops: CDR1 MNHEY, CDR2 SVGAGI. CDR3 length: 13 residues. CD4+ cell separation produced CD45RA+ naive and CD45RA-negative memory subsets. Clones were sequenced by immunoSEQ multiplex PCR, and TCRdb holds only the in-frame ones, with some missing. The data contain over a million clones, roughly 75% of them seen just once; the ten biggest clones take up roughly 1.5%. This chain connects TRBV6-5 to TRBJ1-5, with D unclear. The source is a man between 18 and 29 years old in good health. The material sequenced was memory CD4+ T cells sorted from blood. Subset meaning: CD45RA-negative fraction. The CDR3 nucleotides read TGTGCCAGCGCCGCTCGGTCCAATCAGCCCCAGCATTTT. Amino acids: CASAARSNQPQHF.